Listed here are 30 T cell receptor beta chains from one sample, sequenced in a study of OX40 agonist ivuxolimab in advanced cancers. Produced via immunoSEQ multiplex PCR; TCRdb's table is partial and in-frame only. The table lists 65,000 to 90,000 clones, around four fifths of them singletons. Source: CD4+ or CD8+ T cells sorted from blood, taken in a trial of the OX40 agonist ivuxolimab. These receptors all come from an adult with an advanced solid tumor such as melanoma, head and neck, liver or kidney cancer.

The table lists this clone with a few counts. The chain employs TRBV5-1 and TRBJ2-5; a possible D gene is TRBD1 (6 bases). CDR1 is SGHRS, CDR2 YFSETQ, per germline. The V gene lost 4 bases and the J gene lost 1 base, with 11 bases spanning the gap. The CDR3 runs 14 residues. The CDR3 here is CASSPQGTQETQYF. CDR3 DNA sequence: TGCGCCAGCAGCCCCCAGGGGACCCAAGAGACCCAGTACTTC.

The rearrangement uses TRBV7-2 and TRBJ2-5; possibly TRBD2 for D (6 bases). V lost 3 bases and J 5 bases, leaving 13 bases between the germline ends. In germline, CDR1 is SGHTA, CDR2 FQGNSA. The length of the CDR3 is 14 residues. The CDR3 region has the DNA TGTGCCAGCAGCTTGGCGGGGTGGAGGGAGACCCAGTACTTC. Translated: CASSLAGWRETQYF. Looking up the rest from reference TRBV7-2 and TRBJ2-5 gives the full variable domain: GAGVSQSPSNKVTEKGKDVELRCDPISGHTALYWYRQSLGQGLEFLIYFQGNSAPDKSGLPSDRFSAERTGGSVSTLTIQRTQQEDSAVYLCASSLAGWRETQYFGPGTRLLVL.

This rearrangement joins TRBV7-2 to TRBJ2-5, with 8 bases matching TRBD1. Per germline, CDR1 SGHTA and CDR2 FQGNSA. Trimming took 6 bases from V and 4 from J; bases not matched to a gene: 4. The CDR3 runs 13 residues. The chain's CDR3 is CASSSGQAETQYF. For the CDR3, the DNA is TGTGCCAGCAGTTCGGGACAGGCAGAGACCCAGTACTTC.

The CDR3 spells CASSPQGNGAKNIQYF. The CDR3 bases are TGTGCCAGCAGTCCACAGGGAAATGGGGCCAAAAACATTCAGTACTTC. This rearrangement joins TRBV7-2 to TRBJ2-4; TRBD1 might be the D (6 bases). The germline V and J ends were trimmed by 6 bases and 1 base, with 16 bases remaining between them. This CDR3 has 16 amino acids. Germline V gene data show CDR1 as SGHTA and CDR2 as FQGNSA.

This clone was detected only a few times. The J gene is TRBJ1-1, the V gene TRBV5-1; D is uncertain. Germline CDR1 SGHRS, CDR2 YFSETQ. The CDR3 is made up of 14 amino acids. V lost 1 base and J lost 1, with 8 bases in between. This CDR3 is CASSLTPGNTEAFF. CDR3 nucleotides: TGCGCCAGCAGCTTGACGCCAGGGAACACTGAAGCTTTCTTT. The variable domain in full, completed from reference TRBV5-1 and TRBJ1-1, reads KAGVTQTPRYLIKTRGQQVTLSCSPISGHRSVSWYQQTPGQGLQFLFEYFSETQRNKGNFPGRFSGRQFSNSRSEMNVSTLELGDSALYLCASSLTPGNTEAFFGQGTRLTVV.

This clone was recorded a few times. The V gene is TRBV18, the J gene TRBJ2-7; possible D gene TRBD1, 5 bases. V was clipped by 2 bases and J by 5 bases, with 10 bases between them. Germline assignment: CDR1 KGHSH and CDR2 LQKENI. The CDR3 has 13 amino acids. The DNA for the CDR3 is TGTGCCAGCTCACCAAGACAGTGGCACGAGCAGTACGTC. Its protein product is CASSPRQWHEQYV.

The chain is built from TRBV28 and TRBJ2-7, with 7 positions matching TRBD1. Germline loops: CDR1 MDHEN, CDR2 SYDVKM. CDR3 size: 14 residues. J gave up 1 base and V 5 bases, and 5 bases lay outside the gene matches. CDR3 DNA: TGTGCCAGCAGTCCCGGGACAGCGTCCTACGAGCAGTACGTC. Amino acids: CASSPGTASYEQYV.

Only one count was recorded for this clone. The chain joins TRBV18 to TRBJ1-2, with D maybe TRBD1 (6 bases). This CDR3 is built from 16 residues. Germline assignment: CDR1 KGHSH and CDR2 LQKENI. Deletions cut 3 bases from V and 4 bases from J, with 18 bases between. The CDR3 protein is CASSPPTGGWGYGYTF. CDR3 nucleotides: TGTGCCAGCTCACCTCCCACCGGGGGCTGGGGCTATGGCTACACCTTC. The variable domain in full, completed from reference TRBV18 and TRBJ1-2, reads NAGVMQNPRHLVRRRGQEARLRCSPMKGHSHVYWYRQLPEEGLKFMVYLQKENIIDESGMPKERFSAEFPKEGPSILRIQQVVRGDSAAYFCASSPPTGGWGYGYTFGSGTRLTVV.

This chain links TRBV29-1 with TRBJ2-2; a possible D gene is TRBD2 (5 bases). This CDR3 has 13 residues. The germline V gene encodes CDR1 SQVTM and CDR2 ANQGSEA. Trimming took off 7 bases at V and 4 bases at J, with 13 bases between the two ends. The DNA of the CDR3 is TGCAGCGGAGGACTGGGTGGCACCGGGGAGCTGTTTTTT. Translated, it gives CSGGLGGTGELFF.

V usage is TRBV6-6 and J usage is TRBJ2-7, with D possibly matching TRBD2 (5 bases). V shed 7 bases and J shed 2 bases, with 15 bases lying between them. Germline V CDR1 and CDR2: MNHNY, SVGAGI (reference sequence). The CDR3 consists of 14 residues. DNA of the CDR3: TGTGCCAGCATGGATCCGGGATACACCTACGAGCAGTACTTC. Translation gives CASMDPGYTYEQYF.

The chain is built from TRBV7-2 and TRBJ1-4; 7 bases match TRBD1. Germline trimming cut 1 base from V and 0 bases from J; bases unmatched to any gene: 2. This CDR3 comprises 16 residues. Looked up from germline, CDR1 is SGHTA and CDR2 is FQGNSA. The CDR3 region has the DNA TGTGCCAGCAGCTTAGGGCAGGGGGCAACTAATGAAAAACTGTTTTTT. This encodes CASSLGQGATNEKLFF.

The V gene is TRBV9, the J gene TRBJ2-2; a possible D gene is TRBD2 (5 bases). The germline V gene encodes CDR1 SGDLS and CDR2 YYNGEE. The V end was cut by 0 bases, the J end by 7 bases, with 16 bases between. The CDR3 runs to 16 residues. The CDR3 loop reads CASSVDPPGSGGELFF. The DNA for the CDR3 is TGTGCCAGCAGCGTAGACCCGCCGGGGTCGGGCGGGGAGCTGTTTTTT.

The chain recombines TRBV28 with TRBJ2-1; D call uncertain. V shed 6 bases and J shed 5 bases, with 8 bases lying between them. The CDR3 spans 12 residues. From germline, CDR1 is MDHEN and CDR2 SYDVKM. CDR3 region: CASSSPNNEQFF. The CDR3 DNA sequence: TGTGCCAGCAGCTCTCCGAACAATGAGCAGTTCTTC.

This chain links TRBV11-1 with TRBJ1-1; tentatively, D is TRBD1 (6 bases). V was clipped by 3 bases and J by 5 bases, with 13 bases between them. The CDR3 length is 14 residues. The germline V gene encodes CDR1 SGHAT and CDR2 FQDESV (reference sequence). The chain's CDR3 is CASSFEGGRTEAFF. The CDR3, as DNA: TGTGCCAGCAGCTTCGAAGGGGGAAGGACTGAAGCTTTCTTT.

This clone was detected only a few times. V and J are TRBV6-5 and TRBJ1-2, with TRBD1 matching over 7 bases. Germline V lookup: CDR1 MNHEY, CDR2 SVGAGI. This CDR3 region has 12 residues. Unmatched junction bases numbered 6, after V lost 8 bases and J lost 6 bases. The CDR3 nucleotides are TGTGCCAGCGTAAACAGGGGTAATGGCTACACCTTC. This gives the protein CASVNRGNGYTF.

The chain joins TRBV4-1 to TRBJ1-5; D might be TRBD1 (6 bases). This CDR3 has 13 residues. Trimming cost V 0 bases and J 12 bases, with 12 bases left between them. Per germline, CDR1 MGHRA and CDR2 YSYEKL. The CDR3 region has the DNA TGCGCCAGCAGCCAAGACAGGGGACTACGCCAGCATTTT. Its translation is CASSQDRGLRQHF.

This chain joins TRBV19 and TRBJ1-3, with 7 bases lining up with TRBD1. The CDR3 is made up of 16 amino acids. Germline CDR1 reads LNHDA; CDR2 reads SQIVND (reference sequence). The junction had 5 bases not matched to a gene; V was cut back by 3 bases and J by 0 bases. CDR3 bases: TGTGCCAGTAGTATGGGGACAGCGTTCTCTGGAAACACCATATATTTT. This codes for CASSMGTAFSGNTIYF.

The rearrangement joins TRBV18 to TRBJ2-2; a weak D match, TRBD2 (5 bases). The germline CDR1 and CDR2 sequences are KGHSH and LQKENI. V was trimmed by 1 base and J by 6 bases, leaving 6 bases between them. CDR3 length: 13 amino acids. As DNA, the CDR3 is TGTGCCAGCTCACCACGGGAGCCCGGGGAGCTGTTTTTT. It encodes CASSPREPGELFF. Full variable domain (missing parts from reference TRBV18 and TRBJ2-2): NAGVMQNPRHLVRRRGQEARLRCSPMKGHSHVYWYRQLPEEGLKFMVYLQKENIIDESGMPKERFSAEFPKEGPSILRIQQVVRGDSAAYFCASSPREPGELFFGEGSRLTVL.

The J gene is TRBJ1-6, the V gene TRBV6-5, with 9 bases aligning to TRBD1. CDR1 and CDR2 from the germline V gene are MNHEY and SVGAGI. V was clipped by 5 bases and J by 8 bases; unmatched bases: 1. The CDR3 consists of 13 residues. CDR3 nucleotide sequence: TGTGCCAGCAGTGACAGGGGGGATTCACCCCTCCACTTT. It yields the protein CASSDRGDSPLHF.

V and J are TRBV5-1 and TRBJ2-5; TRBD1 matches at 10 bases. Trimming cost V 2 bases and J 5 bases; bases outside gene matches: 3. This CDR3 region has 14 residues. Germline lookup yields CDR1 SGHRS and CDR2 YFSETQ. CDR3 in DNA: TGCGCCAGCAGCTTCGACAGGGGGCTGGAGACCCAGTACTTC. It codes for CASSFDRGLETQYF. The complete variable domain, with remaining parts taken from reference TRBV5-1 and TRBJ2-5, reads KAGVTQTPRYLIKTRGQQVTLSCSPISGHRSVSWYQQTPGQGLQFLFEYFSETQRNKGNFPGRFSGRQFSNSRSEMNVSTLELGDSALYLCASSFDRGLETQYFGPGTRLLVL.

V gene TRBV5-6 combines with J gene TRBJ1-1, with D hard to call. Trimming removed 4 bases from V and 0 bases from J, with 13 bases in between. The length of the CDR3 is 15 residues. Germline assignment: CDR1 SGHDT and CDR2 YYEEEE. The CDR3 sequence is CASSRRALLNTEAFF. CDR3 DNA sequence: TGTGCCAGCAGCCGTCGGGCTCTCTTGAACACTGAAGCTTTCTTT. The variable domain in full, with the rest retrieved from reference TRBV5-6 and TRBJ1-1, is DAGVTQSPTHLIKTRGQQVTLRCSPKSGHDTVSWYQQALGQGPQFIFQYYEEEERQRGNFPDRFSGHQFPNYSSELNVNALLLGDSALYLCASSRRALLNTEAFFGQGTRLTVV.

The chain is built from TRBV18 and TRBJ2-3; unclear D gene. Trimming pared 3 bases from V and 2 bases from J, leaving 3 bases between. The CDR3 contains 12 residues. Germline lookup yields CDR1 KGHSH and CDR2 LQKENI. The CDR3 DNA is TGTGCCAGCTCACCCGTCACAGATACGCAGTATTTT. The encoded protein is CASSPVTDTQYF.

The rearrangement links TRBV28 to TRBJ1-1, with a possible D match to TRBD1 (6 bases). CDR3 size: 13 residues. Per germline, CDR1 MDHEN and CDR2 SYDVKM. V was cut by 4 bases and J by 3 bases, with 9 bases left in between. DNA for the CDR3: TGTGCCAGCAGTTCAGGGGTGGACACTGAAGCTTTCTTT. This encodes CASSSGVDTEAFF. Combining the CDR3 with reference TRBV28 and TRBJ1-1 gives the whole variable domain DVKVTQSSRYLVKRTGEKVFLECVQDMDHENMFWYRQDPGLGLRLIYFSYDVKMKEKGDIPEGYSVSREKKERFSLILESASTNQTSMYLCASSSGVDTEAFFGQGTRLTVV.

This chain uses TRBV2 with TRBJ2-2, with D possibly being TRBD1 or TRBD2 (5 bases each). Germline V gives CDR1 SNHLY, CDR2 FYNNEI. Trimming pared 2 bases from V and 4 bases from J, leaving 11 bases between. The CDR3 totals 15 residues. CDR3 sequence reads: CASSEQGRGTGELFF. CDR3 sequence (DNA): TGTGCCAGCAGTGAACAGGGCCGGGGCACCGGGGAGCTGTTTTTT.

The genes are TRBV28 and TRBJ2-2; a weak D match, TRBD2 (6 bases). Trimming shortened V by 8 bases and J by 1 base, and 17 bases separated the two germline ends. Germline lookup yields CDR1 MDHEN and CDR2 SYDVKM. This CDR3 has 16 amino acids. Here the CDR3 reads CASPPSGVENTGELFF. The CDR3 DNA reads TGTGCCAGCCCCCCTTCGGGGGTCGAGAACACCGGGGAGCTGTTTTTT.

V and J are TRBV7-2 and TRBJ1-1, with 7 positions matching TRBD1. From germline, CDR1 is SGHTA and CDR2 FQGNSA. V lost 0 bases and J lost 3; bases outside the gene matches: 1. The CDR3 runs 14 residues. CDR3 loop: CASSLATGYTEAFF. The CDR3 DNA follows: TGTGCCAGCAGCTTAGCGACAGGGTACACTGAAGCTTTCTTT.

CDR3 region: CASSALSTGANSGANVLTF. The CDR3 DNA follows: TGTGCCAGCAGCGCGTTGTCTACAGGGGCTAACTCTGGGGCCAACGTCCTGACTTTC. The V call is TRBV9, the J call TRBJ2-6, with TRBD1 identical over 7 bases. This CDR3 comprises 19 residues. Germline values: CDR1 SGDLS, CDR2 YYNGEE. The junction had 12 bases not matched to a gene; V was cut back by 3 bases and J by 0 bases.

This clone was seen more than once but under ten times. The chain recombines TRBV7-2 with TRBJ1-1, with D hard to call. The CDR3 is 14 residues long. Germline loops: CDR1 SGHTA, CDR2 FQGNSA. V lost 4 bases to trimming and J lost 2 bases, with 11 bases between them. The CDR3 loop reads CASSSGLLNTEAFF. As DNA, the CDR3 is TGTGCCAGCAGCTCGGGCCTTCTCAACACTGAAGCTTTCTTT. Variable domain in full (rest from reference TRBV7-2 and TRBJ1-1): GAGVSQSPSNKVTEKGKDVELRCDPISGHTALYWYRQSLGQGLEFLIYFQGNSAPDKSGLPSDRFSAERTGGSVSTLTIQRTQQEDSAVYLCASSSGLLNTEAFFGQGTRLTVV.

The chain uses TRBV6-6 and TRBJ1-1; D might be TRBD1 (5 bases). CDR3 length equals 14 residues. Trimming cost V 6 bases and J 2 bases, with 13 bases left between them. Germline assignment: CDR1 MNHNY and CDR2 SVGAGI (reference sequence). The CDR3 region has the DNA TGTGCCAGCAGGCAGGGAGTTGAAAACACTGAAGCTTTCTTT. Protein product: CASRQGVENTEAFF.

The V call is TRBV11-2, the J call TRBJ2-7; D call uncertain. V shed 5 bases and J shed 2 bases, with 13 bases lying between them. Germline values: CDR1 SGHAT, CDR2 FQNNGV. The CDR3 sequence is 14 residues long. CDR3 in DNA: TGTGCCAGCAGCGCAGTCACCCTCACCTACGAGCAGTACTTC. Its protein product is CASSAVTLTYEQYF.